This entry lists 24 T cell receptor beta chains sequenced from one sample in a study of Ad26.COV2.S vaccination and SARS-CoV-2 variants. The protocol was immunoSEQ multiplex PCR, while the TCRdb copy is restricted to in-frame clones and leaves out a portion. This table has approximately 400,000 clones, under 95% appearing once. The source material was peripheral blood, sampled after recovery from COVID-19. Receptor source: a human donor who had recovered from COVID-19.

The chain couples TRBV5-3 to TRBJ2-3; TRBD2 matches at 7 bases. TRBV5-3 is an open reading frame, and its role is uncertain. J was trimmed by 7 bases and V by 4 bases; bases with no gene match: 15. CDR3 length: 16 residues. The DNA for the CDR3 is TGTGCCAGAAGCCCCGGACTAGTTTGTAGGGGACATACGCAGTATTTT. Its protein is CARSPGLVCRGHTQYF.

CDR3 protein: CASSERRSQVAQPQHF. The CDR3 DNA reads TGTGCCAGCAGTGAAAGAAGGTCCCAGGTCGCCCAGCCCCAGCATTTT. The chain couples TRBV6-1 to TRBJ1-5; D ambiguous. Deletions cut 2 bases from V and 7 bases from J, with 18 bases between. The CDR3 runs to 16 residues. Germline assignment: CDR1 MNHNS and CDR2 SASEGT.

The rearrangement uses TRBV7-2 and TRBJ2-4, with D possibly matching TRBD1 (6 bases). The CDR3 length is 13 residues. Trimming cost V 3 bases and J 8 bases, with 11 bases left between them. Germline CDR1 reads SGHTA; CDR2 reads FQGNSA. The CDR3 nucleotides are TGTGCCAGCAGCTTGGCAGGGGTGGACATTCAGTACTTC. Translating gives CASSLAGVDIQYF.

The CDR3 protein is CASTLGGYQPQHF. For the CDR3, the DNA is TGTGCCAGCACCTTGGGGGGGTATCAGCCCCAGCATTTT. V and J are TRBV12-3 or TRBV12-4 and TRBJ1-5; D is perhaps TRBD1 (5 bases). The ends were cut back, 7 bases at V and 5 bases at J, with 12 bases in the middle. The CDR3 is made up of 13 amino acids.

The gene calls are TRBV11-2 and TRBJ1-1; TRBD1 matches 7 bases. The germline V gene encodes CDR1 SGHAT and CDR2 FQNNGV. CDR3 length: 15 amino acids. J gave up 1 base and V 5 bases, and 7 bases lay outside the gene matches. Here the CDR3 DNA reads TGTGCCAGCAGCCATTACAGGGGATGGAACACTGAAGCTTTCTTT. It yields the protein CASSHYRGWNTEAFF.

The chain links TRBV20-1 to TRBJ2-2; no clear D. V gave up 3 bases and J gave up 1 base, with 9 bases separating them. This CDR3 spans 14 amino acids. Germline CDR1 and CDR2: DFQATT and SNEGSKA (reference sequence). CDR3 bases: TGCAGTGCTAGTCGTCTTCAGAACACCGGGGAGCTGTTTTTT. Amino acids: CSASRLQNTGELFF.

The genes are TRBV13 and TRBJ2-3, with unresolved D. There are 12 residues in the CDR3. The V and J ends lost 5 bases and 5 bases respectively, with 8 bases between them. CDR1 is PRHDT and CDR2 is FYEKMQ in the germline V gene (reference sequence). The CDR3 spells CASSPPGDTQYF. For the CDR3, the DNA is TGTGCCAGCAGCCCTCCCGGAGATACGCAGTATTTT.

In this sample, this clone turned up once. This sequence joins TRBV12-3 or TRBV12-4 and TRBJ1-2; 8 nucleotides match TRBD1. V was pared by 7 bases and J by 7 bases, with 5 bases of the junction left unmatched. This CDR3 is 12 amino acids long. CDR3 DNA: TGTGCCAGCACCCCAGACAGGGGTGGCTACACCTTC. Amino acid sequence: CASTPDRGGYTF.

J is TRBJ1-1 and V is TRBV5-4, with a tentative D call TRBD1 (5 bases). The V end was cut by 2 bases, the J end by 6 bases, with 14 bases between. Germline V gene lookup returns CDR1 SGHNT and CDR2 YYREEE (reference sequence). The CDR3 length is 14 residues. Here the CDR3 reads CASSLLAGMAEAFF. The DNA for the CDR3 is TGTGCCAGCAGCTTACTCGCAGGGATGGCTGAAGCTTTCTTT.

The gene calls are TRBV12-3 or TRBV12-4 and TRBJ1-2; perhaps TRBD1 as D (5 bases). V lost 6 bases to trimming and J lost 7 bases, with 15 bases between them. The CDR3 loop spans 13 amino acids. The CDR3 is CASSTGGGGGYTF. The CDR3 region has the DNA TGTGCCAGCAGCACTGGTGGGGGAGGTGGCTACACCTTC.

This clone has only one observation. V is TRBV12-3 or TRBV12-4 and J is TRBJ1-1; D might be TRBD1 (6 bases). This CDR3 comprises 12 residues. Trimming stripped 3 bases from V and 6 bases from J, with 8 bases between. Written as DNA, the CDR3 is TGTGCCAGCAGTTTCTACAGGGCTGAAGCTTTCTTT. This sequence encodes CASSFYRAEAFF.

This chain connects TRBV7-2 to TRBJ2-7; D not resolved. Germline V gene sequence: CDR1 SGHTA, CDR2 FQGNSA. V was trimmed by 5 bases and J by 3 bases, leaving 14 bases between them. The CDR3 spans 14 residues. The CDR3 loop reads CASSQGPGYYEQYF. In DNA form, the CDR3 reads TGTGCCAGCAGCCAAGGTCCGGGCTACTACGAGCAGTACTTC. The whole variable domain, filled in from reference TRBV7-2 and TRBJ2-7, reads GAGVSQSPSNKVTEKGKDVELRCDPISGHTALYWYRQSLGQGLEFLIYFQGNSAPDKSGLPSDRFSAERTGGSVSTLTIQRTQQEDSAVYLCASSQGPGYYEQYFGPGTRLTVT.

This chain links TRBV6-5 with TRBJ1-2, with TRBD1 matching over 10 bases. The CDR3 is 15 residues long. J lost 1 base, V lost 5 bases, and 4 bases had no gene match. The V gene's germline CDR1 is MNHEY and CDR2 SVGAGI. The CDR3 protein is CASSLGQGVNYGYTF. The CDR3 DNA sequence: TGTGCCAGCAGTCTAGGACAGGGGGTTAACTATGGCTACACCTTC.

This chain joins TRBV6-5 and TRBJ1-2; D call uncertain. Trimming pared 4 bases from V and 4 bases from J, leaving 7 bases between. The CDR3 extends over 12 amino acids. CDR1 is MNHEY, CDR2 SVGAGI, per germline. The DNA for the CDR3 is TGTGCCAGCAGTTTGGGCAGCTATGGCTACACCTTC. Encoded protein: CASSLGSYGYTF.

Comment on this clone: One end of the junction does not line up with germline, which may come from a read error. The genes are TRBV29-1 and TRBJ1-1, with D perhaps TRBD1 (5 bases). CDR3 size: 13 residues. The germline V gene encodes CDR1 SQVTM and CDR2 ANQGSEA. Here the CDR3 DNA reads TGCAGCGCTGAAATTACAGGGAACACTGAAGCTTTCTTT. This gives the protein CSAEITGNTEAFF.

The chain combines TRBV15 with TRBJ1-2; perhaps TRBD1 as D (5 bases). From germline, CDR1 is LNHNV and CDR2 YYDKDF (reference sequence). Trimming took off 4 bases at V and 2 bases at J, with 8 bases between the two ends. The CDR3 sequence is 13 residues long. For the CDR3, the DNA is TGTGCCACCAGCAAGGGGTTGAACTATGGCTACACCTTC. Translated, it gives CATSKGLNYGYTF.

The V call is TRBV2, the J call TRBJ2-6; D may be TRBD1 (5 bases). V dropped 3 bases and J dropped 0 bases, with 12 bases sitting between them. Germline CDR1 is SNHLY and CDR2 is FYNNEI. CDR3 length equals 17 residues. The CDR3 sequence is CASSDPTEGSGANVLTF. The CDR3 nucleotides are TGTGCCAGCAGTGACCCGACAGAAGGCTCTGGGGCCAACGTCCTGACTTTC. Drawing the rest from reference TRBV2 and TRBJ2-6, the complete variable domain is EPEVTQTPSHQVTQMGQEVILRCVPISNHLYFYWYRQILGQKVEFLVSFYNNEISEKSEIFDDQFSVERPDGSNFTLKIRSTKLEDSAMYFCASSDPTEGSGANVLTFGAGSRLTVL.

The chain links TRBV10-3 to TRBJ2-3, with TRBD2 identical over 14 bases. The CDR3 is 16 residues long. Germline CDR1 ENHRY, CDR2 SYGVKD. The V gene end was trimmed by 8 bases and the J gene end by 3 bases; junction bases not matched to a gene: 7. DNA of the CDR3: TGTGCCATCTCCGGGACTAGCGGGGGCAGGACAGATACGCAGTATTTT. Translating gives CAISGTSGGRTDTQYF.

This rearrangement joins TRBV4-1 to TRBJ1-4; D unclear. The CDR3 consists of 15 residues. The germline V and J ends were trimmed by 3 bases and 0 bases, with 8 bases remaining between them. CDR1 and CDR2 (germline): MGHRA, YSYEKL. The CDR3 sequence is CASSQGITTNEKLFF. The CDR3 DNA reads TGCGCCAGCAGCCAGGGAATCACAACTAATGAAAAACTGTTTTTT.

The chain employs TRBV15 and TRBJ2-5; D not resolved. The germline V gene has CDR1 LNHNV and CDR2 YYDKDF (reference sequence). This CDR3 region has 15 residues. V was shortened by 4 bases and J by 5 bases, with 17 bases between the two germline ends. The CDR3: CATSNLEPPEETQYF. The CDR3 bases are TGTGCCACCAGCAATTTAGAGCCGCCTGAGGAGACCCAGTACTTC.

V gene TRBV9 combines with J gene TRBJ2-7, with D perhaps matching TRBD2 (6 bases). Trimming stripped 3 bases from V and 2 bases from J, with 12 bases between. The CDR3 is 14 amino acids. The germline gives CDR1 SGDLS, CDR2 YYNGEE. The CDR3 DNA is TGTGCCAGCAGCGCCGGGGAGGCAGCCTACGAGCAGTACTTC. It specifies CASSAGEAAYEQYF.

The chain employs TRBV9 and TRBJ1-1; TRBD1 agrees at 9 bases. The CDR3 totals 15 residues. Trimming cost V 4 bases and J 6 bases; bases outside gene matches: 10. The germline V gene encodes CDR1 SGDLS and CDR2 YYNGEE. The CDR3 region has the DNA TGTGCCAGCAGCCTCTCGGGACAGGGAGGCGCTGAAGCTTTCTTT. Residues: CASSLSGQGGAEAFF.

J is TRBJ1-2 and V is TRBV9; D might be TRBD1 (6 bases). Germline assignment: CDR1 SGDLS and CDR2 YYNGEE. The CDR3 is 15 amino acids. Trimming stripped 2 bases from V and 1 base from J, with 12 bases between. The chain's CDR3 is CASSVGQGINYGYTF. CDR3 nucleotides: TGTGCCAGCAGCGTTGGGCAGGGGATTAACTATGGCTACACCTTC.

This chain connects TRBV7-9 to TRBJ1-1; TRBD1 matches at 7 bases. Unmatched junction bases numbered 7, after V lost 6 bases and J lost 0 bases. This CDR3 spans 15 amino acids. Germline loops: CDR1 SEHNR, CDR2 FQNEAQ (reference sequence). DNA for the CDR3: TGTGCCAGCAGAAGAGCCACAGGGGTGAACACTGAAGCTTTCTTT. The encoded protein is CASRRATGVNTEAFF. The full variable domain, completed using reference TRBV7-9 and TRBJ1-1, is DTGVSQNPRHKITKRGQNVTFRCDPISEHNRLYWYRQTLGQGPEFLTYFQNEAQLEKSRLLSDRFSAERPKGSFSTLEIQRTEQGDSAMYLCASRRATGVNTEAFFGQGTRLTVV.